One and the same sample provided the 24 T cell receptor beta chains below, sequenced in a study of T cell responses to AZD1222 COVID-19 vaccine. Assay: immunoSEQ multiplex PCR; the TCRdb copy retains only in-frame clones and omits some. The sample contains roughly 150,000 clones, around 93% of which appear only once. The source was peripheral blood, collected on day 0 of AZD1222 vaccination. These receptor sequences come from an adult in good health.

V and J are TRBV7-3 and TRBJ2-1; 9 bases are shared with TRBD2. V lost 6 bases and J lost 8; bases outside the gene matches: 11. CDR3 length: 15 amino acids. CDR1 is SGHTA and CDR2 is FQGTGA in the germline V gene. The CDR3 DNA reads TGTGCCAGCAGTTCAGGGGGAGCGGGAGGAGATGAGCAGTTCTTC. It yields the protein CASSSGGAGGDEQFF.

The chain combines TRBV19 with TRBJ2-1; D is unresolved. Germline CDR1 and CDR2: LNHDA and SQIVND (reference sequence). CDR3 length equals 17 residues. The V gene lost 3 bases and the J gene lost 0 bases, with 15 bases spanning the gap. Here the CDR3 DNA reads TGTGCCAGTAGTATCATTCGCGGAATTAGCTCCTACAATGAGCAGTTCTTC. Protein product: CASSIIRGISSYNEQFF.

This clone showed up just once. This chain joins TRBV18 and TRBJ2-5; D not resolved. The V end was cut by 6 bases, the J end by 0 bases, with 5 bases between. The germline CDR1 and CDR2 sequences are KGHSH and LQKENI. The CDR3 is made up of 12 amino acids. The chain's CDR3 is CASSPYQETQYF. The CDR3 nucleotides read TGTGCCAGCTCCCCGTACCAAGAGACCCAGTACTTC.

V usage is TRBV2 and J usage is TRBJ2-1; TRBD2 might be the D (6 bases). Trimming removed 3 bases at V and 14 bases at J, with 14 bases between. Germline V gene lookup returns CDR1 SNHLY and CDR2 FYNNEI. The CDR3 spans 12 residues. The CDR3 loop is CASSERDSGKFF. In DNA form, the CDR3 reads TGTGCCAGCAGTGAGAGGGACTCCGGGAAGTTCTTC.

With respect to this clone: Because it lacks the conserved phenylalanine or tryptophan at the end, this CDR3 is likely a read error. Because the CDR3's place on the DNA is in doubt, the DNA is left out and the CDR3 is given as listed by TCRdb. The chain carries TRBV10-2 and TRBJ1-1; the table's D gene call, TRBD1, was not cross checked with the DNA. Germline CDR1 is WSHSY and CDR2 is SAAADI. Inclusive of both ends, the CDR3 amounts to 11 amino acids. The CDR3 protein is CAGMGGTGLPT.

The rearrangement joins TRBV28 to TRBJ2-7, with D tentatively TRBD2 (6 bases). Trimming stripped 5 bases from V and 6 bases from J, with 17 bases between. The CDR3 extends over 14 amino acids. Germline V gives CDR1 MDHEN, CDR2 SYDVKM. For the CDR3, the DNA is TGTGCCAGCAGTCCAAACCGGGGGTTTATCGAGCAGTACTTC. Translating it yields CASSPNRGFIEQYF.

About this clone: One end of the junction varies from germline; a read error may be responsible. The chain recombines TRBV7-3 with TRBJ2-5; 8 positions agree with TRBD1. In germline, CDR1 is SGHTA, CDR2 FQGTGA. CDR3 length: 13 amino acids. The CDR3 DNA reads as TGTGCCAGCAGCTTGGACAGGGTCTCGACCGAGTACTTC. Its translation: CASSLDRVSTEYF.

The rearrangement joins TRBV9 to TRBJ2-3, with a tentative D call TRBD2 (6 bases). Trimming shortened V by 3 bases and J by 3 bases, and 11 bases separated the two germline ends. The CDR3 runs to 14 residues. Germline V gene lookup returns CDR1 SGDLS and CDR2 YYNGEE. In DNA, the CDR3 is TGTGCCAGCAGCGGCGCTAGCGTAACAGATACGCAGTATTTT. Translated, it gives CASSGASVTDTQYF. The complete variable domain, with remaining parts taken from reference TRBV9 and TRBJ2-3, reads DSGVTQTPKHLITATGQRVTLRCSPRSGDLSVYWYQQSLDQGLQFLIQYYNGEERAKGNILERFSAQQFPDLHSELNLSSLELGDSALYFCASSGASVTDTQYFGPGTRLTVL.

The count of this clone is one. The J gene is TRBJ1-3, the V gene TRBV9; 7 nucleotides agree with TRBD1. J lost 3 bases, V lost 0 bases, and 3 bases had no gene match. Looked up from germline, CDR1 is SGDLS and CDR2 is YYNGEE. The CDR3 length is 15 residues. Here the CDR3 reads CASSVVGGVGNTIYF. For the CDR3, the DNA is TGTGCCAGCAGCGTAGTAGGGGGCGTTGGAAACACCATATATTTT.

This chain joins TRBV27 and TRBJ2-1; D is possibly TRBD1 or TRBD2 (6 bases each). The CDR3 loop spans 15 amino acids. V lost 1 base, J lost 4 bases, and 11 bases lay in between. Germline CDR1 and CDR2: MNHEY and SMNVEV (reference sequence). The CDR3 protein is CASSLFRGLYNEQFF. The DNA of the CDR3 is TGTGCCAGCAGTTTATTCCGGGGGCTTTACAATGAGCAGTTCTTC.

The V gene is TRBV11-2, the J gene TRBJ2-7; possible D gene TRBD2, 5 bases. Germline V gene sequence: CDR1 SGHAT, CDR2 FQNNGV. Trimming removed 0 bases from V and 4 bases from J, with 13 bases in between. CDR3 length: 15 amino acids. CDR3: CASSLDSPGLYEQYF. The CDR3 DNA reads TGTGCCAGCAGCTTAGATTCACCCGGACTTTACGAGCAGTACTTC. The full variable domain, with the rest looked up from reference TRBV11-2 and TRBJ2-7, is EAGVAQSPRYKIIEKRQSVAFWCNPISGHATLYWYQQILGQGPKLLIQFQNNGVVDDSQLPKDRFSAERLKGVDSTLKIQPAKLEDSAVYLCASSLDSPGLYEQYFGPGTRLTVT.

The chain employs TRBV13 and TRBJ2-3; D call uncertain. CDR1 and CDR2 (germline): PRHDT, FYEKMQ (reference sequence). V was pared by 4 bases and J by 2 bases, with 13 bases between. The CDR3 is 15 amino acids. CDR3 amino acids: CASSYRVGTTDTQYF. The CDR3, as DNA: TGTGCCAGCAGCTACCGTGTAGGAACCACAGATACGCAGTATTTT.

The chain recombines TRBV18 with TRBJ1-2; 8 nucleotides agree with TRBD1. The ends lost 3 bases at V and 6 bases at J; junction bases unmatched: 6. The germline V gene has CDR1 KGHSH and CDR2 LQKENI. The CDR3 runs 14 residues. The CDR3 protein is CASSPTPTGDGYTF. In DNA, the CDR3 is TGTGCCAGCTCACCTACTCCGACAGGGGATGGCTACACCTTC. Supplemented by reference TRBV18 and TRBJ1-2, the full variable domain reads NAGVMQNPRHLVRRRGQEARLRCSPMKGHSHVYWYRQLPEEGLKFMVYLQKENIIDESGMPKERFSAEFPKEGPSILRIQQVVRGDSAAYFCASSPTPTGDGYTFGSGTRLTVV.

This chain joins TRBV12-5 and TRBJ1-4; D might be TRBD1 (5 bases). Germline V gene lookup returns CDR1 LGHNT and CDR2 FRNRAP. V was trimmed by 7 bases and J by 6 bases, leaving 12 bases between them. This CDR3 comprises 13 residues. This CDR3 reads CASVTGLDEKLFF. The CDR3, as DNA: TGTGCTAGTGTCACAGGACTAGATGAAAAACTGTTTTTT.

The chain is built from TRBV15 and TRBJ1-2; 7 bases are a match to TRBD1. V gave up 3 bases and J gave up 1 base; unmatched junction bases: 8. This CDR3 region has 16 residues. Germline CDR1 reads LNHNV; CDR2 reads YYDKDF (reference sequence). CDR3 nucleotide sequence: TGTGCCACCAGCAGGGGGGGGACAGTCAATAACTATGGCTACACCTTC. The encoded protein is CATSRGGTVNNYGYTF.

CDR3 nucleotides: TGTGCCAGCAGCTTGGGACTAGCGGACTACAATGAGCAGTTCTTC. It encodes CASSLGLADYNEQFF. The V gene is TRBV5-4, the J gene TRBJ2-1; 9 bases fit TRBD2. The ends lost 0 bases at V and 3 bases at J; junction bases unmatched: 1. This CDR3 has 15 amino acids. Germline loops: CDR1 SGHNT, CDR2 YYREEE (reference sequence).

This sequence joins TRBV5-1 and TRBJ2-3; D is unresolved. There are 12 residues in the CDR3. Germline CDR1 SGHRS, CDR2 YFSETQ. Trimming took 0 bases from V and 2 from J, leaving 1 base between them. The CDR3 here is CASSLDTDTQYF. The CDR3 DNA follows: TGCGCCAGCAGCTTGGACACAGATACGCAGTATTTT.

The gene calls are TRBV6-1 and TRBJ2-7; D gene uncertain. Germline V CDR1 and CDR2: MNHNS, SASEGT. The V gene lost 0 bases and the J gene lost 9 bases, with 12 bases spanning the gap. There are 13 residues in the CDR3. The CDR3 nucleotides read TGTGCCAGCAGTGAAGCGCTCAGGTCGGGGCAGTACTTC. Its translation: CASSEALRSGQYF.

The rearrangement links TRBV19 to TRBJ2-2; D is uncertain. Trimming removed 0 bases at V and 7 bases at J, with 6 bases between. This CDR3 has 13 amino acids. Germline loops: CDR1 LNHDA, CDR2 SQIVND (reference sequence). This CDR3 reads CASSIEVYGELFF. Here the CDR3 DNA reads TGTGCCAGTAGTATAGAAGTTTACGGGGAGCTGTTTTTT.

The chain is built from TRBV27 and TRBJ2-5, with 11 bases identical to TRBD1. V lost 6 bases, J lost 5 bases, and 8 bases stayed unmatched. CDR3 length equals 15 residues. Per germline, CDR1 MNHEY and CDR2 SMNVEV (reference sequence). The CDR3 reads CASSNGQGAGETQYF. CDR3 DNA sequence: TGTGCCAGCAGCAACGGACAGGGGGCAGGGGAGACCCAGTACTTC.

J is TRBJ2-2 and V is TRBV6-4, with D unresolved. Germline V gene lookup returns CDR1 MRHNA and CDR2 SNTAGT. V lost 0 bases and J lost 6, with 11 bases in between. The CDR3 consists of 15 residues. The CDR3 coding sequence is TGTGCCAGCAGTGACTCTATCAGGCGGCCCGGGGAGCTGTTTTTT. It encodes CASSDSIRRPGELFF.

The J gene is TRBJ2-5, the V gene TRBV9, with TRBD2 identical over 7 bases. CDR3 length: 11 residues. The J segment lost 7 bases and the V segment lost 7 bases, leaving 4 bases of the junction unmatched. The germline CDR1 and CDR2 sequences are SGDLS and YYNGEE. CDR3 coding DNA: TGTGCCAGCGAACGCGGGGGGACCCAGTACTTC. The encoded protein is CASERGGTQYF.

As to this clone: This same CDR3 is encoded by further DNA sequences in the sample. This rearrangement joins TRBV2 to TRBJ2-2, with D uncertain. The CDR3 is 11 amino acids. Germline CDR1 and CDR2: SNHLY and FYNNEI. V lost 8 bases to trimming and J lost 2 bases, with 3 bases between them. Here the CDR3 DNA reads TGTGCCAGCCTTAACACCGGGGAGCTGTTTTTT. It specifies CASLNTGELFF.

This sequence joins TRBV3-1 (or the pseudogene TRBV3-2) and TRBJ2-7; D is ambiguous. The CDR3 is 11 amino acids. The V gene's germline CDR1 is LGHDT and CDR2 YNNKEL (reference sequence). The germline V and J ends were trimmed by 1 base and 6 bases, with 4 bases remaining between them. CDR3 in DNA: TGTGCCAGCAGCCAAGGTGGCGAGCAGTACTTC. This gives the protein CASSQGGEQYF.